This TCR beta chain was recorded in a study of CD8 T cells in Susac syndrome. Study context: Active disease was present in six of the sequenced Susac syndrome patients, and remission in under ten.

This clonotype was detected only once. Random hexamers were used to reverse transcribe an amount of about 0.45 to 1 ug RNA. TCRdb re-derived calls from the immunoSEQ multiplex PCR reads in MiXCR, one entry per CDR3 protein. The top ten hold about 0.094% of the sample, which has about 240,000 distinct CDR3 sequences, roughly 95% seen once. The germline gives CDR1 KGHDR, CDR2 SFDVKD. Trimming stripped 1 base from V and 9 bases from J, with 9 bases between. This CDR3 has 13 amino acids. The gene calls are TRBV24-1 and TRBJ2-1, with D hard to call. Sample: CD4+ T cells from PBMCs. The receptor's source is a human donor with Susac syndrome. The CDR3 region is CATSDFLAAEQFF. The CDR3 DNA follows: TGTGCCACCAGTGATTTCTTGGCGGCTGAGCAGTTCTTC.